These 17 T cell receptor beta chains were all obtained from the same sample, sequenced in a study of shared clonotypes between healthy human individuals (TCRdb year 2020). CD8 naive samples consisted of CD45RO-negative cells that were positively selected for CCR7, yielding a CD45RA+CCR7+ population without TemRA cells. The library was produced with the immunoSEQ multiplex PCR assay. What TCRdb holds here is the immuneACCESS table cut down to in-frame rearrangements. Part of the clones is not present; checked against another copy, under half of the missing clones reflect an unresolved V gene, and the others are unexplained. This sample holds nearly 2 million clones; less than 95% were observed only once. The top ten clones comprise around 1.2% of the sample. What was sequenced was naive CD8+ T cells sorted from blood. In light of the paper, this sample's cell subset or site label describes: CD45RA+CCR7+. The receptor set was obtained from a man younger than 30 in good health.

The chain is built from TRBV28 and TRBJ2-5; D not resolved. The CDR3 contains 13 residues. The V end was cut by 2 bases, the J end by 9 bases, with 13 bases between. Germline V gene data show CDR1 as MDHEN and CDR2 as SYDVKM. For the CDR3, the DNA is TGTGCCAGCAGTTTAGGTCAGACATTGTCCCAGTACTTC. This gives the protein CASSLGQTLSQYF.

The V call is TRBV6-5, the J call TRBJ1-2, with a possible D match to TRBD1 (5 bases). Germline loops: CDR1 MNHEY, CDR2 SVGAGI. The CDR3 length is 15 residues. Trimming took off 6 bases at V and 8 bases at J, with 22 bases between the two ends. Written as DNA, the CDR3 is TGTGCCAGCAGCCCTGACAGCCCCTCGACTGTCGGCTACACCTTC. Amino acids: CASSPDSPSTVGYTF.

This sequence joins TRBV11-2 and TRBJ2-1, with no clear D. There are 16 residues in the CDR3. The V gene lost 2 bases and the J gene lost 3 bases, with 14 bases spanning the gap. CDR1 and CDR2 (germline): SGHAT, FQNNGV. CDR3 amino acids: CASSLRLYADYNEQFF. CDR3 nucleotides: TGTGCCAGCAGCTTACGTCTATATGCGGACTACAATGAGCAGTTCTTC.

The chain couples TRBV7-9 to TRBJ2-5; TRBD2 matches at 11 bases. This CDR3 has 15 amino acids. CDR1 and CDR2 (germline): SEHNR, FQNEAQ (reference sequence). With 6 bases clipped from V and 4 bases from J, the junction kept 7 bases outside the gene matches. The CDR3 DNA sequence: TGTGCCAGCAGTTTTAGCGGGAGGGCCCCAGAGACCCAGTACTTC. Its protein product is CASSFSGRAPETQYF.

The DNA of the CDR3 is TGTGCCAGCGAAGGAAGGGGCTACAATGAGCAGTTCTTC. Translation gives CASEGRGYNEQFF. V usage is TRBV19 and J usage is TRBJ2-1; weak D call: TRBD1 (5 bases). Per germline, CDR1 LNHDA and CDR2 SQIVND (reference sequence). Trimming pared 9 bases from V and 3 bases from J, leaving 12 bases between. The CDR3 consists of 13 residues.

The chain links TRBV4-1 to TRBJ1-6; D is uncertain. The V end was cut by 4 bases, the J end by 4 bases, with 17 bases between. This CDR3 is built from 17 residues. Germline V gene sequence: CDR1 MGHRA, CDR2 YSYEKL. CDR3 DNA: TGCGCCAGCAGCCCACTGCGGGCAGGTGGATATAATTCACCCCTCCACTTT. Its translation: CASSPLRAGGYNSPLHF.

This CDR3 is CASSWDSSSYEQYF. The CDR3 nucleotides are TGTGCCAGCAGCTGGGACAGTAGCTCCTACGAGCAGTACTTC. The chain joins TRBV28 to TRBJ2-7; TRBD1 matches at 7 bases. The germline V gene encodes CDR1 MDHEN and CDR2 SYDVKM. The CDR3 is made up of 14 amino acids. Germline trimming cut 6 bases from V and 0 bases from J; bases unmatched to any gene: 5.

This rearrangement joins TRBV19 to TRBJ1-1; D might be TRBD1 (5 bases). The CDR3 covers 17 residues. CDR1 is LNHDA, CDR2 SQIVND, per germline (reference sequence). The V end was cut by 3 bases, the J end by 0 bases, with 17 bases between. The CDR3 bases are TGTGCCAGTAGTATCTCAGGGTTTGAGGGCATGAACACTGAAGCTTTCTTT. Amino acids: CASSISGFEGMNTEAFF.

The chain recombines TRBV9 with TRBJ1-1, with D uncertain. V gave up 4 bases and J gave up 3 bases, with 13 bases separating them. Germline lookup yields CDR1 SGDLS and CDR2 YYNGEE. The CDR3 spans 14 residues. The CDR3 sequence: CASSPRSGDTEAFF. CDR3 DNA: TGTGCCAGCAGCCCCCGGTCAGGAGACACTGAAGCTTTCTTT.

This chain connects TRBV29-1 to TRBJ2-5; 9 nucleotides align to TRBD2. CDR1 is SQVTM, CDR2 ANQGSEA, per germline. V lost 0 bases, J lost 7 bases, and 9 bases stayed unmatched. The CDR3 contains 15 residues. The chain's CDR3 is CSVEDPSGADGTQYF. CDR3 DNA sequence: TGCAGCGTTGAAGATCCTAGCGGGGCAGATGGGACCCAGTACTTC.

V usage is TRBV5-1 and J usage is TRBJ1-2; 7 bases are a match to TRBD1. CDR3 size: 14 residues. CDR1 and CDR2 (germline): SGHRS, YFSETQ. The ends lost 3 bases at V and 3 bases at J; junction bases unmatched: 5. The CDR3 loop is CASSYGQVDYGYTF. In nucleotides, the CDR3 is TGCGCCAGCAGCTATGGACAGGTGGACTATGGCTACACCTTC.

The chain recombines TRBV7-9 with TRBJ2-7; the match to TRBD1 covers 8 bases. The CDR3 runs to 15 residues. Losses at the gene ends were 1 base for V and 5 bases for J; bases not matched to a gene: 7. Per germline, CDR1 SEHNR and CDR2 FQNEAQ (reference sequence). CDR3 sequence reads: CASSLGGGQVDEQYF. CDR3 bases: TGTGCCAGCAGCTTAGGAGGGGGACAGGTCGACGAGCAGTACTTC.

The gene calls are TRBV6-1 and TRBJ2-3; D is uncertain. Trimming took off 2 bases at V and 7 bases at J, with 13 bases between the two ends. This CDR3 is built from 14 residues. Germline assignment: CDR1 MNHNS and CDR2 SASEGT. CDR3 sequence: CASSEIGLKYTQYF. The CDR3 bases are TGTGCCAGCAGTGAAATAGGCCTTAAGTATACGCAGTATTTT.

This clone was seen a handful of times. Other nucleotide sequences in the sample specify the same CDR3. The V call is TRBV19, the J call TRBJ2-7; D may be TRBD1 (5 bases). CDR1 LNHDA and CDR2 SQIVND come from the germline V gene (reference sequence). Trimming took 5 bases from V and 0 from J, leaving 8 bases between them. The CDR3 spans 13 residues. CDR3 sequence reads: CASSLQGSYEQYF. CDR3 in DNA: TGTGCCAGTAGTCTTCAGGGCTCCTACGAGCAGTACTTC.

The rearrangement links TRBV6-1 to TRBJ1-2; a possible D gene is TRBD1 (6 bases). The CDR3 is 12 residues long. The germline V and J ends were trimmed by 8 bases and 4 bases, with 11 bases remaining between them. CDR1 and CDR2 (germline): MNHNS, SASEGT. Here the CDR3 DNA reads TGTGCCAGCCTGGACAGTTTCTATGGCTACACCTTC. It encodes CASLDSFYGYTF.

The chain recombines TRBV27 with TRBJ2-2; 12 nucleotides agree with TRBD1. The CDR3 sequence is 16 residues long. CDR1 is MNHEY and CDR2 is SMNVEV in the germline V gene (reference sequence). V lost 7 bases, J lost 6 bases, and 9 bases stayed unmatched. CDR3 DNA sequence: TGTGCCAGCACTTCAACCCGGGACAGGGGGCCCGGGGAGCTGTTTTTT. Its translation is CASTSTRDRGPGELFF.

The CDR3 nucleotides read TGTGCCAGCAGTACCAGACAGGACCACGAGCAGTACTTC. Protein product: CASSTRQDHEQYF. The chain uses TRBV27 and TRBJ2-7, with a weak D call TRBD1 (6 bases). Deletions cut 5 bases from V and 5 bases from J, with 13 bases between. The CDR3 totals 13 residues. The germline gives CDR1 MNHEY, CDR2 SMNVEV (reference sequence).